This is a list of T cell receptor beta chains from one sample in a study of CD8 T cells in ankylosing spondylitis. TCRdb re-analysed the 5' RACE reads in MiXCR, keeping a single row per CDR3 protein. The sample records about 240,000 distinct CDR3 sequences, approximately 12% being singletons. The sample comprised blood, either unsorted or a sorted T cell fraction (not recorded which). The source of these receptors is a male donor with ankylosing spondylitis or in good health (not recorded which). The conserved cysteine and the conserved F or W are not part of the CDR3 here. D genes are given only for firm matches.

14	TRBJ2-3	TRBV20-1	NA	SARGVVGGRTDTQY
15	TRBJ2-3	TRBV20-1	TRBD2	SAPLPPLAGYTDTQY
11	TRBJ1-1	TRBV6-6	NA	ASSYVPGPEAF
17	TRBJ2-2	TRBV28	TRBD2	ASSLSGGAGGSNTGELF
12	TRBJ2-7	TRBV12-3/TRBV12-4	NA	ASSLGARGREQY
13	TRBJ1-2	TRBV12-3/TRBV12-4	TRBD1	ASRIRDRGGAGYT
10	TRBJ2-1	TRBV3-1	NA	ASSLGTREQF
17	TRBJ2-1	TRBV10-3	NA	AIIGTSGQGSYNPNEQF
12	TRBJ1-5	TRBV6-7	TRBD1	ASPPRGQEQPQH
16	TRBJ2-2	TRBV5-1	TRBD2	ASSLALAAGGSAGELF
12	TRBJ2-3	TRBV4-2	NA	ASSQDPNADTQY
9	TRBJ2-7	TRBV24-1	NA	ATSDSYEQY
8	TRBJ2-3	TRBV30	NA	AWSGGTQY
10	TRBJ1-2	TRBV21-1	NA	ASSNGRYGYT
12	TRBJ2-5	TRBV5-1	NA	ASAPGTPQETQY
11	TRBJ2-7	TRBV5-1	NA	ASSSLGGFEQY
14	TRBJ1-1	TRBV6-1	TRBD1	ASSSDREGMNTEAF
19	TRBJ2-3	TRBV20-1	TRBD2	SARGFFLAGGPSISPDTQY
14	TRBJ1-2	TRBV29-1	TRBD1	SVNIHKTGGRGGYT
11	TRBJ1-5	TRBV9	NA	ASSAGTDQPQH
10	TRBJ1-1	TRBV5-1	NA	ASSLGTGDAF
13	TRBJ2-7	TRBV5-1	NA	ASSLTPGTPYEQY
10	TRBJ2-7	TRBV14	NA	ASMGYTYEQY
13	TRBJ1-1	TRBV20-1	NA	SARQASRGGTEAF
13	TRBJ2-3	TRBV6-1	NA	ASTPADPSTDTQY
12	TRBJ1-2	TRBV7-9	NA	ASTPRALNYGYT
9	TRBJ2-2	TRBV15	NA	ATRASGELF
18	TRBJ2-5	TRBV11-2	TRBD2	ASSLYGIRLAGSPSETQY
13	TRBJ1-1	TRBV18	NA	ASSPPGNVNTEAF
10	TRBJ2-3	TRBV12-3/TRBV12-4	NA	ASSSAEATQY
12	TRBJ2-3	TRBV20-1	TRBD2	SAPLAGSTDTQY
13	TRBJ1-1	TRBV7-9	TRBD1	ASSPGTGANTEAF
14	TRBJ2-1	TRBV29-1	NA	SVEIWGSDSNNEQF
13	TRBJ2-7	TRBV15	TRBD2	ATSRLAGVGYEQY
12	TRBJ2-3	TRBV7-7	NA	ASSLNGQSDTQY